The 10 T cell receptor beta chains below come from one sample, sequenced in a study of T-cell reconstitution after alpha-beta-depleted transplantation in children. Unique molecular identifiers featured in how the TCRbeta library was prepared. TCRdb re-called the PCR reads through MiXCR, storing one row per CDR3 protein. Of some 200,000 distinct CDR3 sequences in the sample, approximately 15% are singletons; the top ten hold about 13%. The starting material was PBMCs from the stem cell graft donor, obtained from the stem cell graft. These receptors all stem from a human donor who donated a stem cell graft to a child with acute lymphoblastic leukemia.

In its sample, this clonotype was seen many times. The V call is TRBV6-1, the J call TRBJ2-7, with D perhaps matching TRBD2 (6 bases). V lost 5 bases and J lost 3, with 29 bases in between. CDR3 length: 19 amino acids. Germline CDR1 reads MNHNS; CDR2 reads SASEGT. As DNA, the CDR3 is TGTGCCAGCAGTAAAAAGACTAGTTTTACGCCTAACTTTTACTACGAGCAGTACTTC. Protein sequence: CASSKKTSFTPNFYYEQYF.

This clonotype was seen at least ten times. The J gene is TRBJ2-6, the V gene TRBV27; D is unresolved. The V end was cut by 5 bases, the J end by 0 bases, with 8 bases between. This CDR3 has 15 amino acids. Germline values: CDR1 MNHEY, CDR2 SMNVEV (reference sequence). The CDR3 nucleotides are TGTGCCAGCAGTGCAAGTTACTCTGGGGCCAACGTCCTGACTTTC. Amino acid sequence: CASSASYSGANVLTF.

This clonotype was picked up many times. The V gene is TRBV29-1, the J gene TRBJ1-5; the D gene is possibly TRBD1 (5 bases). The CDR3 totals 14 residues. Trimming removed 7 bases at V and 7 bases at J, with 20 bases between. Germline CDR1 is SQVTM and CDR2 is ANQGSEA. Here the CDR3 DNA reads TGCAGCGCCGAAATTGAGGGGTTAGGGCAGCCCCAGCATTTT. It specifies CSAEIEGLGQPQHF. Looking up the rest from reference TRBV29-1 and TRBJ1-5 gives the full variable domain: SAVISQKPSRDICQRGTSLTIQCQVDSQVTMMFWYRQQPGQSLTLIATANQGSEATYESGFVIDKFPISRPNLTFSTLTVSNMSPEDSSIYLCSAEIEGLGQPQHFGDGTRLSIL.

This clonotype was counted many times. The V gene is TRBV3-1, the J gene TRBJ2-7; D unclear. The CDR3 totals 13 residues. V was clipped by 1 base and J by 5 bases, with 9 bases between them. The germline CDR1 and CDR2 sequences are LGHDT and YNNKEL (reference sequence). The DNA of the CDR3 is TGTGCCAGCAGCCAAGCGGTTGAAGACGAGCAGTACTTC. Protein: CASSQAVEDEQYF.

This clonotype showed up many times. This rearrangement joins TRBV5-1 to TRBJ2-5, with D perhaps matching TRBD1 (6 bases). Trimming stripped 3 bases from V and 2 bases from J, with 8 bases between. There are 13 residues in the CDR3. Germline V lookup: CDR1 SGHRS, CDR2 YFSETQ. The CDR3 DNA reads TGCGCCAGCAGCTGGACAGTACAAGAGACCCAGTACTTC. Translating it yields CASSWTVQETQYF.

This clonotype was recorded at least ten times. The V and J genes are TRBV29-1 and TRBJ2-3, with D possibly being TRBD1 or TRBD2 (6 bases each). CDR3 length equals 13 residues. Germline V gene sequence: CDR1 SQVTM, CDR2 ANQGSEA. V dropped 2 bases and J dropped 3 bases, with 9 bases sitting between them. The CDR3 DNA sequence: TGCAGCGTTGAAAGGAGGGGGACAGATACGCAGTATTTT. This gives the protein CSVERRGTDTQYF.

This clonotype came up many times. This chain links TRBV12-3 or TRBV12-4 with TRBJ1-2, with D possibly being TRBD1 (6 bases). The CDR3 is made up of 14 amino acids. V gave up 3 bases and J gave up 9 bases, with 17 bases separating them. CDR3: CASSFSTGFTRYTF. In nucleotides, the CDR3 is TGTGCCAGCAGTTTTTCCACAGGGTTTACGCGCTACACCTTC.

V gene TRBV18 combines with J gene TRBJ1-1; 10 positions match TRBD1. The junction had 6 bases not matched to a gene; V was cut back by 1 base and J by 7 bases. Germline-derived CDR1 and CDR2 are KGHSH and LQKENI. The CDR3 contains 15 residues. Here the CDR3 DNA reads TGTGCCAGCTCACCACTCGGACAGGGGGGGTTTGAAGCTTTCTTT. Translation gives CASSPLGQGGFEAFF.

V and J are TRBV5-1 and TRBJ2-1, with TRBD1 matching 10 bases. The germline CDR1 and CDR2 sequences are SGHRS and YFSETQ. V lost 1 base and J lost 7; bases outside the gene matches: 8. This CDR3 has 16 amino acids. Here the CDR3 DNA reads TGCGCCAGCAGCTTGTATCCGGGACAGGGGAGGAATGAGCAGTTCTTC. It encodes CASSLYPGQGRNEQFF. The full variable domain, in which reference TRBV5-1 and TRBJ2-1 provide the parts outside the CDR3, is KAGVTQTPRYLIKTRGQQVTLSCSPISGHRSVSWYQQTPGQGLQFLFEYFSETQRNKGNFPGRFSGRQFSNSRSEMNVSTLELGDSALYLCASSLYPGQGRNEQFFGPGTRLTVL.

Note on this clonotype: This clone may be a read error of a much larger clone one base away. This chain connects TRBV25-1 to TRBJ2-7; 8 nucleotides line up with TRBD1. The CDR3 spans 13 residues. In germline, CDR1 is MGHDK, CDR2 SYGVNS. CDR3: CATRGQASSEQYF. The DNA of the CDR3 is TGTGCCACCAGGGGACAGGCGTCCTCCGAGCAGTACTTC.